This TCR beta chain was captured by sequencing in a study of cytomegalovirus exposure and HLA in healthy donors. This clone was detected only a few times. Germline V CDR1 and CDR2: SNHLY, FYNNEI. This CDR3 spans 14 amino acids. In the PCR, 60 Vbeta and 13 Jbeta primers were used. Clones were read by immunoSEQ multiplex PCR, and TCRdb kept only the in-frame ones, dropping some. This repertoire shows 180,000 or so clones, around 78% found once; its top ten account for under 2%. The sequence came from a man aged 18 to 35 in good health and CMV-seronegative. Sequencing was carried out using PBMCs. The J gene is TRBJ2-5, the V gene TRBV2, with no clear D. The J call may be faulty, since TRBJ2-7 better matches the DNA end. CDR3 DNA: TGTGCCAGCAGTGATTTGGGCCCTTCCTACGAGCAGTACTTC. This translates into CASSDLGPSYEQYF.